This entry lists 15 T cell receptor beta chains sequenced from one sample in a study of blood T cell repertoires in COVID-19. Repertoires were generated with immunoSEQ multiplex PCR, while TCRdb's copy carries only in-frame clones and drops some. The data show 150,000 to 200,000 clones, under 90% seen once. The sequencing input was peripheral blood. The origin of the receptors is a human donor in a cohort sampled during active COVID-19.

CDR3 residues: CASRQVYEQYF. In DNA form, the CDR3 reads TGTGCCAGCCGACAGGTCTACGAGCAGTACTTC. The V gene is TRBV6-5, the J gene TRBJ2-7, with D possibly being TRBD1 (6 bases). The ends were cut back, 8 bases at V and 3 bases at J, with 8 bases in the middle. This CDR3 comprises 11 residues. The germline V gene encodes CDR1 MNHEY and CDR2 SVGAGI.

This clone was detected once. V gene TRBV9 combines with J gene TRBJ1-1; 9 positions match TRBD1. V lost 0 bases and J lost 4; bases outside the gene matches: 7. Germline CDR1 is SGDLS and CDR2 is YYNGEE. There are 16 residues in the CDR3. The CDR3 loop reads CASSVGAGTGFTEAFF. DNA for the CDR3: TGTGCCAGCAGCGTAGGGGCCGGGACAGGGTTCACTGAAGCTTTCTTT.

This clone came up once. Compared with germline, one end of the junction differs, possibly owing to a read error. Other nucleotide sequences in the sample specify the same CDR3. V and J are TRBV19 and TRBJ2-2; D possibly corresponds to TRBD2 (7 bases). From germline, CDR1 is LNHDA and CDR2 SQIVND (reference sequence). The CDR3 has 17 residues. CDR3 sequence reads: CASISEGGSLNTGELFF. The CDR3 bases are TGTGCTAGTATCTCCGAGGGGGGGTCCTTGAACACCGGGGAGCTGTTTTTT. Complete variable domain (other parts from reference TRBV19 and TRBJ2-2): DGGITQSPKYLFRKEGQNVTLSCEQNLNHDAMYWYRQDPGQGLRLIYYSQIVNDFQKGDIAEGYSVSREKKESFPLTVTSAQKNPTAFYLCASISEGGSLNTGELFFGEGSRLTVL.

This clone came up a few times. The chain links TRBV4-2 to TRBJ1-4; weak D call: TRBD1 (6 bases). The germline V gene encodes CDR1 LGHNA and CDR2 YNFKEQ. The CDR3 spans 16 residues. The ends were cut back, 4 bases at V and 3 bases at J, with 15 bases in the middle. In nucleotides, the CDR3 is TGTGCCAGCAGCCGAAACCCCCAGGGGTCTAATGAAAAACTGTTTTTT. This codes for CASSRNPQGSNEKLFF.

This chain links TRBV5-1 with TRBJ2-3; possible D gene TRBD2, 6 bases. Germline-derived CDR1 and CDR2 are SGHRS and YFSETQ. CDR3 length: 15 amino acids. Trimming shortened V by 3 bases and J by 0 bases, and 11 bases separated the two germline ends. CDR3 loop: CASSSGLPSTDTQYF. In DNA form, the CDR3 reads TGCGCCAGCAGCTCTGGACTACCTAGCACAGATACGCAGTATTTT.

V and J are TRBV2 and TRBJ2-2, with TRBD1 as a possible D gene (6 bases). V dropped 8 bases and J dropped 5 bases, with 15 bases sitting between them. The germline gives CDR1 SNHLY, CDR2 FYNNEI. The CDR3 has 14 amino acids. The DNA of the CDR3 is TGTGCCAGCGCCCTAGGGGGACCAACCGGGGAGCTGTTTTTT. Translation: CASALGGPTGELFF.

The CDR3 sequence: CASSLVGGEVETQYF. The CDR3 DNA sequence: TGCGCCAGCAGCTTGGTTGGCGGGGAGGTAGAGACCCAGTACTTC. The chain links TRBV5-1 to TRBJ2-5; a weak D match, TRBD2 (6 bases). CDR1 SGHRS and CDR2 YFSETQ come from the germline V gene. V was cut by 0 bases and J by 4 bases, with 13 bases left in between. This CDR3 contains 15 residues.

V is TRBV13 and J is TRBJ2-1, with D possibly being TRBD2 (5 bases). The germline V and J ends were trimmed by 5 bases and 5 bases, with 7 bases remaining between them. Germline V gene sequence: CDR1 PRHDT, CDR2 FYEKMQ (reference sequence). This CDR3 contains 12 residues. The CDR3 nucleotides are TGTGCCAGCAGCAAACTAGACAATGAGCAGTTCTTC. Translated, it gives CASSKLDNEQFF. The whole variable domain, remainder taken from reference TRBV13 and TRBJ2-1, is AAGVIQSPRHLIKEKRETATLKCYPIPRHDTVYWYQQGPGQDPQFLISFYEKMQSDKGSIPDRFSAQQFSDYHSELNMSSLELGDSALYFCASSKLDNEQFFGPGTRLTVL.

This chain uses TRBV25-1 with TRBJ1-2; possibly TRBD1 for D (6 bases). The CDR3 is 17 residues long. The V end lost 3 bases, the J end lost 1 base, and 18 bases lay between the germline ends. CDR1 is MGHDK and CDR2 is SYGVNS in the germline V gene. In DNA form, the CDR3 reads TGTGCCAGCAGTGACGGTCTAACAGGGAGTTATAACTATGGCTACACCTTC. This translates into CASSDGLTGSYNYGYTF.

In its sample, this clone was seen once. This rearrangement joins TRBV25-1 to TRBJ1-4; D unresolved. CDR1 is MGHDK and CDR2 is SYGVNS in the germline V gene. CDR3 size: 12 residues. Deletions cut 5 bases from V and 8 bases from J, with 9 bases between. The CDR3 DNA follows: TGTGCCAGCAGTCCCGCGGGAGAAAAACTGTTTTTT. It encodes CASSPAGEKLFF. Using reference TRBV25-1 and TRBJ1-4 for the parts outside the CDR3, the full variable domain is EADIYQTPRYLVIGTGKKITLECSQTMGHDKMYWYQQDPGMELHLIHYSYGVNSTEKGDLSSESTVSRIRTEHFPLTLESARPSHTSQYLCASSPAGEKLFFGSGTQLSVL.

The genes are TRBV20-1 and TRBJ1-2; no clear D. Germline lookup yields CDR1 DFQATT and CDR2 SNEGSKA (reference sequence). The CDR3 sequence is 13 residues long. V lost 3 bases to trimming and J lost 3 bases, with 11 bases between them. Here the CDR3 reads CSASGGRDYGYTF. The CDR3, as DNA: TGCAGTGCTAGTGGCGGCCGGGACTATGGCTACACCTTC.

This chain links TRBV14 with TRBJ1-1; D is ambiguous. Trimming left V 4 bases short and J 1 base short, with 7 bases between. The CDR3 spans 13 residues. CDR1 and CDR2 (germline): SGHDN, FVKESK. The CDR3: CASSPRGNTEAFF. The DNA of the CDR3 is TGTGCCAGCAGCCCACGGGGGAACACTGAAGCTTTCTTT.

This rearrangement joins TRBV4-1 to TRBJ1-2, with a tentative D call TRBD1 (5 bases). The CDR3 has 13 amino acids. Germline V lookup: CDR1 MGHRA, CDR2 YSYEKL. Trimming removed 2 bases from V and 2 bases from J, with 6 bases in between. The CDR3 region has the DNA TGCGCCAGCAGCCAATCAGGGAACTATGGCTACACCTTC. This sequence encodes CASSQSGNYGYTF.

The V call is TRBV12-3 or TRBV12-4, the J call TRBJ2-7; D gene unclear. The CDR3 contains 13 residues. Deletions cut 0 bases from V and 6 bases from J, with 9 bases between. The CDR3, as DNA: TGTGCCAGCAGTTTAGCGCCCGCAGGCGAGCAGTACTTC. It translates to CASSLAPAGEQYF.

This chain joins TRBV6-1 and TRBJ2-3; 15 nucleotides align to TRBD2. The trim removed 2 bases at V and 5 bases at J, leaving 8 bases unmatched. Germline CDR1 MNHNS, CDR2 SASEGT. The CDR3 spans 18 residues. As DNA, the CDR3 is TGTGCCAGCAGTGAATCCCGGACTAGCGGGGGGGCTGAAGATACGCAGTATTTT. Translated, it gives CASSESRTSGGAEDTQYF.